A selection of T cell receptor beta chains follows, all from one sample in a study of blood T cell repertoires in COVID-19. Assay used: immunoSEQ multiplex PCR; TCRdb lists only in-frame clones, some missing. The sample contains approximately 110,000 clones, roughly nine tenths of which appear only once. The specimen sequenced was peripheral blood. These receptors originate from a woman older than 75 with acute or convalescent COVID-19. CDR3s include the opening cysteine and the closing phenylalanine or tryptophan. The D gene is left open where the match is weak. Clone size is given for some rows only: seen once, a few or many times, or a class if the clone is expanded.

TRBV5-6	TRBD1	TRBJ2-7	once	TGTGCCAGCAGCTTGGGGGACAGGGGGCCTGACTACGAGCAGTACTTC	CASSLGDRGPDYEQYF
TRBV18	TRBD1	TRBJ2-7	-	TGTGCCAGCTCGAAGGGGGCACAGTCCTACGAGCAGTACTTC	CASSKGAQSYEQYF
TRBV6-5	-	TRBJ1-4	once	TGTGCCAGCAGTTCCGGACGAGGGCTCGGTGAAAAACTGTTTTTT	CASSSGRGLGEKLFF
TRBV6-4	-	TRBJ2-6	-	TGTGCCAGCAGTGACACGTCAGGGCCATCTGGGGCCAACGTCCTGACTTTC	CASSDTSGPSGANVLTF
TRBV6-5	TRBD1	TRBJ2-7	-	TGTGCCAGCAGCCAGGGACAGGGGGCGACTCGCGAGCAGTACTTC	CASSQGQGATREQYF
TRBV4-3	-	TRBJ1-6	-	TGCGCCAGCAGCCGAGGTACGACAGGAAATTCACCCCTCCACTTT	CASSRGTTGNSPLHF
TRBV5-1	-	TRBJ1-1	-	TGCGCCAGCAGAGGGGAAAACACTGAAGCTTTCTTT	CASRGENTEAFF
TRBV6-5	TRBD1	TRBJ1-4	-	TGTGCCAGCAAGGGGGGACAGAGGCATGAAAAACTGTTTTTT	CASKGGQRHEKLFF
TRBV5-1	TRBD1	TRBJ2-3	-	TGCGCCAGCAGCTTGTGGCAGGGGGGCACAGATACGCAGTATTTT	CASSLWQGGTDTQYF
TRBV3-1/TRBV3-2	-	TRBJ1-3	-	TGTGCCAGCATGGGGGCTTTCTCTGGAAACACCATATATTTT	CASMGAFSGNTIYF
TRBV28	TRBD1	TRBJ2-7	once	TGTGCCACCGTTCCCGGACAGGGGGGAGAGCAGTACTTC	CATVPGQGGEQYF
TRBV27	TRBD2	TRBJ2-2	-	TGTGCCAGCAGTTTATCGGCTAGCGGACTCTTTTACCGGGAGCTGTTTTTT	CASSLSASGLFYRELFF
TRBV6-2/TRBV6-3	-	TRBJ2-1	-	TGTGCCAGCAGTTCTGCTAGCCCCCACAATGAGCAGTTCTTC	CASSSASPHNEQFF
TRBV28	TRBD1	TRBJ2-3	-	TGTGCCAGCAGTCCGCTGACAGGGTTCTCAGCAGATACGCAGTATTTT	CASSPLTGFSADTQYF
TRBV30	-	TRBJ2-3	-	TGTGCCTGGAGTGTAATCCTCTTCTCTAGTACGCAGTATTTT	CAWSVILFSSTQYF
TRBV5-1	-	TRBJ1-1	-	TGCGCCAGCAGCCCCCCCGGCGGGAACACTGAAGCTTTCTTT	CASSPPGGNTEAFF
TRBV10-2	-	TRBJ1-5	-	TGCGCCAGCACAGAAGTGACTTTCGGGCCCCAGCATTTT	CASTEVTFGPQHF
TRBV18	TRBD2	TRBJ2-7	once	TGTGCCAGCTCTACGGGCGGGGGTGGCCCCTACGAGCAGTACTTC	CASSTGGGGPYEQYF
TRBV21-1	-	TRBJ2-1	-	TGTGCCAGCAGCAAGAGTCCGCGGAATGAGCAGTTCTTC	CASSKSPRNEQFF
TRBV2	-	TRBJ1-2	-	TGTGCCAGCAGTCCCGGGACTCCTGTGGGCTACACCTTC	CASSPGTPVGYTF
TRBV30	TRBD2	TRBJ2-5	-	TGTGCCTGGAGGCACCTGACTAGCTCATGGAAGACCCAGTACTTC	CAWRHLTSSWKTQYF
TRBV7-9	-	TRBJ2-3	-	TGTGCCAGCGATGGGGCATCTAGCACAGATACGCAGTATTTT	CASDGASSTDTQYF
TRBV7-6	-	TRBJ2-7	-	TGTGCCAGCAGCCCTCTCGGGGGTAACTCCTACGAGCAGTACTTC	CASSPLGGNSYEQYF